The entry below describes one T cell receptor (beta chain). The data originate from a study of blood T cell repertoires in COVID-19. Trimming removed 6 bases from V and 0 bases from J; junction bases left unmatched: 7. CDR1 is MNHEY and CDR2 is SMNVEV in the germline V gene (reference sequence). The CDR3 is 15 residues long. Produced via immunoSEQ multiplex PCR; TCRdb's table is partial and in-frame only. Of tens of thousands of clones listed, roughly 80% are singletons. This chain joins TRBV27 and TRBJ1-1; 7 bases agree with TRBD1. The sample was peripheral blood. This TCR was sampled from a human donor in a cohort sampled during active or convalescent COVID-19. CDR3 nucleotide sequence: TGTGCCAGCAGGCAGACAGGGCGTATGAACACTGAAGCTTTCTTT. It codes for CASRQTGRMNTEAFF.